Here is one T cell receptor (beta chain) with its context. Its target is not known. Using the 5' RACE reads, TCRdb records one entry per CDR3 protein without DNA. The table lists about 380,000 distinct CDR3 sequences, with around 5.2% in the top ten. Germline-derived CDR1 and CDR2 are KGHDR and SFDVKD. This CDR3 region has 12 residues. This entry belongs to a study of T cells expressing NK-cell markers. Study observations and caveats: The CD3+CD56-NKG2C+ fraction of four donors was likewise dominated by these clonotypes.

Sequencing was done on a sample of blood T cells: a sorted CD56 or NKG2C T cell subset, CD4+ or CD8+ T cells, or bulk PBMC T cells (not recorded which). This receptor was taken from a man aged 18-70 years in good health. The gene calls are TRBV24-1 and TRBJ2-2; TCRdb calls TRBD1, which cannot be checked without DNA. CDR3 loop: CATTGDTGELFF.